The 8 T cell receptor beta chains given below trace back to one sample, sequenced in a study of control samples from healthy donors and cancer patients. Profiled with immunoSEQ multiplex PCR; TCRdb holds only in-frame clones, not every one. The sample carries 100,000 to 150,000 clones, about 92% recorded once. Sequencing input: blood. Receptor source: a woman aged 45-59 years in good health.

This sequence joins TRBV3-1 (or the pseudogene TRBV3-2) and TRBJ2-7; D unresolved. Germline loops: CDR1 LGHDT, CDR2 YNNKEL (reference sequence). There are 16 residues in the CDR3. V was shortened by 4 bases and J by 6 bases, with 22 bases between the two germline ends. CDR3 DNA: TGTGCCAGCAGCCCTCGATTCGGAGTACAGTCCAGCGAGCAGTACTTC. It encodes CASSPRFGVQSSEQYF.

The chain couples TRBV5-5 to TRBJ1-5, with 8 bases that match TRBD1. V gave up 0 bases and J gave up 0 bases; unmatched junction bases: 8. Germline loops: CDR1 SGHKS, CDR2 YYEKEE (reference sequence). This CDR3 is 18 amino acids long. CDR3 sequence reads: CASSLAGTGGYSNQPQHF. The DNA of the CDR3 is TGTGCCAGCAGCTTGGCCGGAACAGGGGGTTATAGCAATCAGCCCCAGCATTTT.

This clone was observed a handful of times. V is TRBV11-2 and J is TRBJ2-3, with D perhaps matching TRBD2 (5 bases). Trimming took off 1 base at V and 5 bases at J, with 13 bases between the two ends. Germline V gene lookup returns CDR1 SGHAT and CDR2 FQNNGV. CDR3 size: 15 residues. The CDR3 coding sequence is TGTGCCAGCAGCTTAGTCCGAGGGAGTAGAGATACGCAGTATTTT. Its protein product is CASSLVRGSRDTQYF. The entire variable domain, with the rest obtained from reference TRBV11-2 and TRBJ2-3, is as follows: EAGVAQSPRYKIIEKRQSVAFWCNPISGHATLYWYQQILGQGPKLLIQFQNNGVVDDSQLPKDRFSAERLKGVDSTLKIQPAKLEDSAVYLCASSLVRGSRDTQYFGPGTRLTVL.

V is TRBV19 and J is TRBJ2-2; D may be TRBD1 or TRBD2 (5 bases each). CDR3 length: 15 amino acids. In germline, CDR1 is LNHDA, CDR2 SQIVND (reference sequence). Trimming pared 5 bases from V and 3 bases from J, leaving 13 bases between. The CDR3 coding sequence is TGTGCCAGTAGTCCGCCCCCGGGGCACACCGGGGAGCTGTTTTTT. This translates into CASSPPPGHTGELFF. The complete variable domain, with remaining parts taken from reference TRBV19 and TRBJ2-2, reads DGGITQSPKYLFRKEGQNVTLSCEQNLNHDAMYWYRQDPGQGLRLIYYSQIVNDFQKGDIAEGYSVSREKKESFPLTVTSAQKNPTAFYLCASSPPPGHTGELFFGEGSRLTVL.

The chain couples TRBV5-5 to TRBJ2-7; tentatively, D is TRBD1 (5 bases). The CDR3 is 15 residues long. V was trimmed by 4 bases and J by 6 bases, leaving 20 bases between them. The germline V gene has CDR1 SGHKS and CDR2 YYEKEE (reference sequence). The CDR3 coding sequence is TGTGCCAGCAGCGATGAAGGCAGGGTAGTTGGCGAGCAGTACTTC. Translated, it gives CASSDEGRVVGEQYF.

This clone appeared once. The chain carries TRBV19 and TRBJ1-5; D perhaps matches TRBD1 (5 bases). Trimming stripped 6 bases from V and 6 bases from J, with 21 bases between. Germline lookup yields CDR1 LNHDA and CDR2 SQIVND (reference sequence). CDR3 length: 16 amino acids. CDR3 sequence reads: CASRAGSGDVGQPQHF. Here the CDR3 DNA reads TGTGCCAGTAGGGCAGGGTCTGGGGATGTTGGTCAGCCCCAGCATTTT.

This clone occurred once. The CDR3 nucleotides read TGTGCCATCCCAGACAGGGATTCGGATAATTCACCCCTCCACTTT. Protein sequence: CAIPDRDSDNSPLHF. V usage is TRBV6-5 and J usage is TRBJ1-6, with 7 bases matching TRBD1. The CDR3 has 15 residues. V was pared by 10 bases and J by 5 bases, with 11 bases of the junction left unmatched. The germline V gene has CDR1 MNHEY and CDR2 SVGAGI.

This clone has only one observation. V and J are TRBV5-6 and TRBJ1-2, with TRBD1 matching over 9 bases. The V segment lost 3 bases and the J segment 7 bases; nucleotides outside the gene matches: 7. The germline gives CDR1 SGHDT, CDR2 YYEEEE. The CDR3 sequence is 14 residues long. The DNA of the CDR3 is TGTGCCAGCAGCTCCGGGACAGGGCCCGGTGGCTACACCTTC. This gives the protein CASSSGTGPGGYTF.